Described below is a single TCR beta chain sequence and its context. The J segment lost 5 bases and the V segment lost 4 bases, leaving 14 bases of the junction unmatched. The CDR3 has 16 amino acids. The germline CDR1 and CDR2 sequences are SGDLS and YYNGEE. Libraries were prepared by immunoSEQ multiplex PCR; TCRdb keeps only in-frame clonotypes and omits some of them. The sample yields 350,000 to 400,000 clones, around 89% seen once. The source of the sample is a study of blood T cell repertoires in COVID-19. Recruits, aged about 18 to 95 years, lived in approximately 26 US areas. Cohorts were determined from participant-reported clinical history.

The TCR comes from a woman younger than 35 who had recovered from COVID-19. The sequenced material came from PBMCs or T cells enriched from blood (not recorded which). The V gene is TRBV9, the J gene TRBJ1-1; 7 nucleotides agree with TRBD1. The CDR3 DNA follows: TGTGCCAGCAGCCCAAGACAGGGCGGAGTGACGACTGAAGCTTTCTTT. Amino acid sequence: CASSPRQGGVTTEAFF.